These 10 T cell receptor beta chains were sequenced from one sample in a study of read filtering for tumor transcriptome and immune sequencing (TCRdb year 2020). Reads for this sample came from an Illumina HiSeq 4000. The Immunoverse kit was used to build TCR libraries from 400 to 500 ng RNA, with molecular barcoded adaptors covering alpha/delta and beta/gamma chains. TCRdb redid the processing of the public reads, applying fastp at Q25 and MiXCR, and retained in-frame beta chains. Rows are combined by CDR3 protein, so each entry shows the most common genes and DNA. The sample table shows around 130,000 distinct CDR3 sequences, and roughly 13% are seen once. Of the sample, about 11% falls within the top ten clones. The sequenced sample was a population of CD138-negative cells sorted from bone marrow. Per the publication, the cell subset or site label means: bone marrow mononuclear cells depleted of CD138+ plasma/myeloma cells by negative magnetic selection. The receptors stem from a donor over 35 with multiple myeloma.

This clonotype was detected ten times or more. The V and J genes are TRBV27 and TRBJ2-5; 7 nucleotides align to TRBD2. Losses at the gene ends were 5 bases for V and 5 bases for J; bases not matched to a gene: 5. The CDR3 is made up of 13 amino acids. Germline V gives CDR1 MNHEY, CDR2 SMNVEV (reference sequence). The CDR3 reads CASSKAGRETQYF. CDR3 coding DNA: TGTGCCAGCAGTAAAGCGGGACGTGAGACCCAGTACTTC.

The sample holds many counts of this clonotype. Written as DNA, the CDR3 is TGTGCCAGCAGCCCATATCTAGGGGAGACCCAGTACTTC. This sequence encodes CASSPYLGETQYF. J is TRBJ2-5 and V is TRBV7-2; no reliable D call. CDR3 length equals 13 residues. Germline lookup yields CDR1 SGHTA and CDR2 FQGNSA. V lost 5 bases and J lost 5, with 12 bases in between.

Points on this clonotype: A much more abundant neighbour one base away suggests this may be a read error. The chain has TRBV20-1 and TRBJ2-1, with 13 bases lining up with TRBD2. The CDR3 extends over 11 amino acids. CDR1 DFQATT and CDR2 SNEGSKA come from the germline V gene (reference sequence). V was clipped by 6 bases and J by 12 bases; unmatched bases: 2. The CDR3 bases are TGCAGTGCGGGGACTAGCGGGGTGCAGTTCTTC. Translation gives CSAGTSGVQFF.

This clonotype was observed many times. The chain employs TRBV11-2 and TRBJ1-5; D is perhaps TRBD1 (6 bases). The CDR3 is 15 amino acids. Trimming pared 0 bases from V and 6 bases from J, leaving 12 bases between. CDR1 SGHAT and CDR2 FQNNGV come from the germline V gene. CDR3 bases: TGTGCCAGCAGCTTAGACACGGGAGGGGGTCAGCCCCAGCATTTT. Translating it yields CASSLDTGGGQPQHF.

This clonotype was counted many times. This chain links TRBV7-2 with TRBJ2-1; maybe TRBD2 (8 bases). V lost 10 bases and J 0 bases, leaving 16 bases between the germline ends. The CDR3 is 15 residues long. Germline CDR1 and CDR2: SGHTA and FQGNSA. CDR3: CATRGAGGSYNEQFF. CDR3 DNA: TGTGCCACCAGGGGGGCGGGAGGCTCCTACAATGAGCAGTTCTTC.

In the case of this clonotype: The junction departs from germline at one end; a sequencing error may be responsible. The chain uses TRBV7-8 and TRBJ1-5; D gene unclear. The CDR3 runs 13 residues. The germline V gene encodes CDR1 SGHVS and CDR2 FQNEAQ. The CDR3 spells CASSPDSAQAWVF. The CDR3 nucleotides read TGTGCCAGCAGCCCCGACTCAGCCCAAGCATGGGTTTTT.

This clonotype was observed a handful of times. V is TRBV18 and J is TRBJ2-2, with a weak D call TRBD1 (6 bases). V lost 1 base to trimming and J lost 10 bases, with 16 bases between them. In germline, CDR1 is KGHSH, CDR2 LQKENI. This CDR3 has 15 residues. The CDR3 bases are TGTGCCAGCTCACCACGTCACCAGGGGATGGCGGAGCTGTTTTTT. Translating gives CASSPRHQGMAELFF. The variable domain in full, completed from reference TRBV18 and TRBJ2-2, reads NAGVMQNPRHLVRRRGQEARLRCSPMKGHSHVYWYRQLPEEGLKFMVYLQKENIIDESGMPKERFSAEFPKEGPSILRIQQVVRGDSAAYFCASSPRHQGMAELFFGEGSRLTVL.

Worth noting for this clonotype: This may stem from a read error, because a much larger clone lies one nucleotide away. Likely a read error: the CDR3 ends without its conserved phenylalanine or tryptophan. The chain is built from TRBV5-6 and TRBJ1-5; D remains ambiguous. This CDR3 has 12 amino acids. Germline CDR1 SGHDT, CDR2 YYEEEE. The V end was cut by 2 bases, the J end by 4 bases, with 4 bases between. The CDR3 sequence: CASSLRNQPQHL. The DNA of the CDR3 is TGTGCCAGCAGCTTAAGAAATCAGCCCCAGCATCTT.

Worth noting for this clonotype: A much bigger clone sits one base away, suggesting this may be a read error. V usage is TRBV3-1 and J usage is TRBJ2-7; TRBD2 matches at 10 bases. This CDR3 has 17 residues. The V segment lost 4 bases and the J segment 5 bases; nucleotides outside the gene matches: 14. The germline V gene has CDR1 LGHDT and CDR2 YNNKEL (reference sequence). The CDR3: CASSPLHSGRRANEQYF. The DNA for the CDR3 is TGTGCCAGCAGCCCTCTTCATAGCGGGAGGAGGGCGAACGAGCAGTACTTC.

In this sample, this clonotype turned up many times. The rearrangement links TRBV5-1 to TRBJ2-5; D might be TRBD1 (5 bases). Germline V gives CDR1 SGHRS, CDR2 YFSETQ. Trimming removed 0 bases from V and 2 bases from J, with 20 bases in between. CDR3 size: 18 residues. The CDR3 DNA reads TGCGCCAGCAGCTTGGTTAAGGACACACGACTTCGACAAGAGACCCAGTACTTC. Amino acid sequence: CASSLVKDTRLRQETQYF.